This T cell receptor beta chain was sequenced in a study of human T cells and chemical hapten exposure (TCRdb year 2021). Turning to the overall study: For sensitization, 2% DPC in acetone was applied to a roughly 2 cm by roughly 2 cm area of upper inner arm skin. Throughout the study period of approximately 23 weeks, patients also received therapeutic DPC doses to the scalp every week. Patch testing was performed on the upper back with Finn chambers containing 0.01% DPC, and the patch tests were scored after 6 days according to International Contact Dermatitis Research Group standards. The patient cohort, mostly female, included alopecia areata with under or over 50% scalp involvement, alopecia totalis and alopecia universalis. The libraries were sequenced as a pool, and the TCR yield per sample differed mostly because of small variations in library volumes within the pool. In alopecia patients, the study followed how the peripheral blood TCR repertoire changed in vivo over primary and secondary sensitization to diphenylcyclopropenone (DPC), a hapten. Patient blood was sampled pre-sensitization (week 0) and at 2, 6 and about 24 weeks after DPC sensitization. For TCR sequencing, blood came from over 25 alopecia patients at anywhere from one to four time points (pre-sensitization, 2, 6 and 24 weeks).

The germline V gene provides CDR1 SQVTM and CDR2 ANQGSEA. The CDR3 runs 16 amino acids, cysteine and phenylalanine included. Just CDR3 DNA is preserved here, 48 bases in frame from base 1. The junction shows trimming of 7 bases on V and 2 bases on J, and the gene matches do not reach 15 bases of it. This clonotype has a count of ten or more. Its antigen is currently not known. No base-level quality is on record; no much larger clone is a single base apart. According to the study, the label for this sample's time point signals: pre-sensitization, week 0. What the treatment or condition label conveys for this sample: therapeutic diphenylcyclopropenone sensitization with weekly scalp DPC. At every patch-test visit, the blood draw took place before the patch test was put on. To be eligible, patients had to be aged 18 to 70, diagnosed with alopecia and judged suitable for DPC therapy, while pregnant patients were excluded. Total RNA was extracted from unfractionated whole blood collected in Tempus Blood RNA tubes.

Here is what the overall study found, with its caveats: After repeated subsampling, changes were observed in the strength of the expansion versus patch-test correlation and in the threshold at which the correlation became significant. No change with DPC sensitization was found in the number of TCRs above 1 in 1000 frequency, and no evidence of global repertoire structure alterations was found. Alopecia, a presumed autoimmune disease, was present in all patients, so the immune response of the patients might differ from that of healthy individuals. Patch test score was positively correlated with the number of PT1 expanded TCRs, with significance at thresholds 8, 16 and 32 but not at 4. Significantly more large CDR3 similarity clusters were formed by expanded TCRs than by pre-sensitization or healthy control sets, consistent with antigen-driven responses.

The library came from RACE. The sample was run on a NextSeq 500. Library preparation attached unique molecular identifiers to individual cDNA molecules for quantitative, reproducible TCR counting. For every blood RNA sample, sequencing covered both the TCR alpha and TCR beta chains. In the paper's pipeline: A median of about 87,000 TCRs per sample was observed, with a range of 23,224 to 690,600. V, J and CDR3 annotation of the TCR reads was performed with the Decombinator software suite. For PS versus PT1 abundance plots, all samples were subsampled to the same number of TCRs (28,000). TCRs were defined as expanded if absent before sensitization and observed at least eight times at the 2-week time point. In TCRdb, the public reads were trimmed at Q25 with fastp and aligned with MiXCR, with productive beta chains retained. Entries are consolidated by CDR3 protein sequence, retaining the most common genes and DNA. The V and J calls reflect TCRdb's pipeline rather than the authors' work. Here the sample has around 300,000 distinct CDR3 sequences; 5.5% occur a single time. About 7.7% of the sample is held by the ten biggest clonotypes.

This chain is built from TRBV29-1 and TRBJ2-3; the central 7 bases match TRBD1. The TCR comes from a woman aged 18-29 years with alopecia areata. Some clones in this sample may be carry-over from other donors' samples. This material consisted of whole blood, taken in connection with sensitization to the hapten diphenylcyclopropenone (DPC). CDR3 protein: CSAEDRFKIHTDTQYF. The DNA sequence is TGCAGCGCAGAGGACAGGTTCAAAATACACACAGATACGCAGTATTTT.